The clone carrying this T cell receptor (beta chain) was seen a handful of times. The antigen is not known. Sequencing ends 3 residues short of the CDR3 end; the germline J gene provides the rest. The data derive from a study of T cell clonality in common variable immunodeficiency. Overall study findings and caveats: CVID subjects had higher TCRbeta clonality than healthy controls, most marked in about a third. What drives increased CVID clonality needs T cell subpopulation sequencing.

TCRdb keeps only in-frame clones here, not all; method: immunoSEQ multiplex PCR. This table holds more than 35,000 clones with no singletons; the top ten claim about 0.73%. V gave up 5 bases and J gave up 1 base, with 11 bases separating them. From germline, CDR1 is SGHAT and CDR2 FQDESV (reference sequence). The CDR3 runs 14 residues. The chain couples TRBV11-1 to TRBJ1-1, with D maybe TRBD1 (6 bases). The source material was peripheral blood mononuclear cells. The source of this sequence is a person aged 18 to 70 in good health. CDR3 amino acids: CASSPDRENTEAFF. CDR3 bases read: TGTGCCAGCAGCCCGGACAGAGAGAACACTGAA.